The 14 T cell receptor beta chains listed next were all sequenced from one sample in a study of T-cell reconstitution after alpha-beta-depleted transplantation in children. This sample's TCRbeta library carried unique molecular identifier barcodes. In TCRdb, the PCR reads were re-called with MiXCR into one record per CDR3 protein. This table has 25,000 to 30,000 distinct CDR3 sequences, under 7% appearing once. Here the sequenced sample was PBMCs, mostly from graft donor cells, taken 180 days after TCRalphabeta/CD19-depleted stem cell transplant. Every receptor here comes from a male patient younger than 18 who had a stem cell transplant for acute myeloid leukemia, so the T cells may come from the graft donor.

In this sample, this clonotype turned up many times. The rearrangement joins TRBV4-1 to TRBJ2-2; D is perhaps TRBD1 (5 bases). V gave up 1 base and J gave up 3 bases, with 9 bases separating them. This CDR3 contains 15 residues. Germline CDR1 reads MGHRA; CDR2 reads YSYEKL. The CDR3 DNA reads TGCGCCAGCAGCCAAGCGGCAGGGTACACCGGGGAGCTGTTTTTT. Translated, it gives CASSQAAGYTGELFF.

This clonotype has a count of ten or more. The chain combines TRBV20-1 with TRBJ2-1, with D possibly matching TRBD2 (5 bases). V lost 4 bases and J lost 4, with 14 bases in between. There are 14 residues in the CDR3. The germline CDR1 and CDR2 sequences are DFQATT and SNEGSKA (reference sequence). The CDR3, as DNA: TGCAGTGCTATAATCCTAGCAACATACAATGAGCAGTTCTTC. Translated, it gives CSAIILATYNEQFF.

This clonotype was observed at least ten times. DNA of the CDR3: TGTGCCAGCAGCCCCGGTGAGGGGCATTACGAGCAGTACTTC. It encodes CASSPGEGHYEQYF. This chain uses TRBV7-3 with TRBJ2-7; tentatively, D is TRBD1 or TRBD2 (5 bases each). V was clipped by 5 bases and J by 4 bases, with 15 bases between them. This CDR3 is 14 amino acids long. Germline-derived CDR1 and CDR2 are SGHTA and FQGTGA.

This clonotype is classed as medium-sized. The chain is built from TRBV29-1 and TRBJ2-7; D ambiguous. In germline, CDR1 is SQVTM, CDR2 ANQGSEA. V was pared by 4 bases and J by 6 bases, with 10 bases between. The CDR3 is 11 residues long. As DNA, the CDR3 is TGCAGCGTTGTTGAGGCGAGCGAGCAGTACTTC. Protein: CSVVEASEQYF.

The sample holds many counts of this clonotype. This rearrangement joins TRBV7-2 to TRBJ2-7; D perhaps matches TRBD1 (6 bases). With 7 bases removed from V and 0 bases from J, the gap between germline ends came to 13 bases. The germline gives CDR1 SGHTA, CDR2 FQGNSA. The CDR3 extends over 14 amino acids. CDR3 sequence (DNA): TGTGCCAGCAACCCGACAGGTAACTCCTACGAGCAGTACTTC. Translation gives CASNPTGNSYEQYF.

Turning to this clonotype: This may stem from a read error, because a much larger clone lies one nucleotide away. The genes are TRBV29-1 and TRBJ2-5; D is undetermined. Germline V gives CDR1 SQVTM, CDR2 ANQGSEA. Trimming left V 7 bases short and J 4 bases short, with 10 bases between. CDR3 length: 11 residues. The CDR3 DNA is TGCAGCGCGATAGTGGGAGAGACCCAGTACTTC. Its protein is CSAIVGETQYF. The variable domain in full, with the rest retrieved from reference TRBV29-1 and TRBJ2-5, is SAVISQKPSRDICQRGTSLTIQCQVDSQVTMMFWYRQQPGQSLTLIATANQGSEATYESGFVIDKFPISRPNLTFSTLTVSNMSPEDSSIYLCSAIVGETQYFGPGTRLLVL.

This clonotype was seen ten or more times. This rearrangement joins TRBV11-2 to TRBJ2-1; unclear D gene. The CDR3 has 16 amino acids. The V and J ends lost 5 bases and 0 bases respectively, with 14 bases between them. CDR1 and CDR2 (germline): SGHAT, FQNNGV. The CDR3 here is CASSPFSILSYNEQFF. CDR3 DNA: TGTGCCAGCAGCCCCTTCTCTATACTCTCCTACAATGAGCAGTTCTTC.

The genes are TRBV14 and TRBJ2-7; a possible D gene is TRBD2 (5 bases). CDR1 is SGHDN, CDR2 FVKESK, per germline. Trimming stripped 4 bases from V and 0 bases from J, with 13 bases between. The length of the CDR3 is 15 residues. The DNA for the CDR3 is TGTGCCAGCAGCCGAGCCGGGGTGAACTCCTACGAGCAGTACTTC. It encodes CASSRAGVNSYEQYF.

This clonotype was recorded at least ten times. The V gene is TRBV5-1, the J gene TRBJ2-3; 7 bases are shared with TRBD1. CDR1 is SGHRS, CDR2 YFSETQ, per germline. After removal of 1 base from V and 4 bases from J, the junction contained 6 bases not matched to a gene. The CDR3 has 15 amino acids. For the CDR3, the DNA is TGCGCCAGCAGCTTGTCGGGGCAGGGGGCAGATACGCAGTATTTT. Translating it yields CASSLSGQGADTQYF. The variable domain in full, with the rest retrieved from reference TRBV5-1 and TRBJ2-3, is KAGVTQTPRYLIKTRGQQVTLSCSPISGHRSVSWYQQTPGQGLQFLFEYFSETQRNKGNFPGRFSGRQFSNSRSEMNVSTLELGDSALYLCASSLSGQGADTQYFGPGTRLTVL.

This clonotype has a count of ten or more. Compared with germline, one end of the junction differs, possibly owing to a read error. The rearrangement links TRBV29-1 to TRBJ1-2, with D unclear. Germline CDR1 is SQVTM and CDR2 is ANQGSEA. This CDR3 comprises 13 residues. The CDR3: CSVAQTSNYCYTF. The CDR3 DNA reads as TGCAGCGTCGCCCAGACATCTAACTATTGCTACACCTTC. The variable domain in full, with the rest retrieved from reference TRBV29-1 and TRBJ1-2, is SAVISQKPSRDICQRGTSLTIQCQVDSQVTMMFWYRQQPGQSLTLIATANQGSEATYESGFVIDKFPISRPNLTFSTLTVSNMSPEDSSIYLCSVAQTSNYCYTFGSGTRLTVV.

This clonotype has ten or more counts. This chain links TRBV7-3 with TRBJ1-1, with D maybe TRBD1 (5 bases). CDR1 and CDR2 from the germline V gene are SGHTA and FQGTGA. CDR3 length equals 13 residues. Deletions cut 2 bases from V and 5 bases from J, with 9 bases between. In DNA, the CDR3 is TGTGCCAGCAGCTTAGACTGGGGGACTGAAGCTTTCTTT. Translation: CASSLDWGTEAFF.

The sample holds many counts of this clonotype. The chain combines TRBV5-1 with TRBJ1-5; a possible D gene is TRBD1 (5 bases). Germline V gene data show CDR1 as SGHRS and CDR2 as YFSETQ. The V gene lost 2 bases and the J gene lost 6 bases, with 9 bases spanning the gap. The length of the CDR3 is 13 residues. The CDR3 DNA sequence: TGCGCCAGCAGCTTCGGAGGGGCTCAGCCCCAGCATTTT. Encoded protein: CASSFGGAQPQHF.

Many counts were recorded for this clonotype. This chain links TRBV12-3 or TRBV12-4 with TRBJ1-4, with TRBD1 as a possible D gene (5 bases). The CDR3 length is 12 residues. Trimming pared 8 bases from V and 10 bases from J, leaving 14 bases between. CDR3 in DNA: TGTGCCAGCGGCAGGGCTAGGGGAAAACTGTTTTTT. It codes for CASGRARGKLFF.

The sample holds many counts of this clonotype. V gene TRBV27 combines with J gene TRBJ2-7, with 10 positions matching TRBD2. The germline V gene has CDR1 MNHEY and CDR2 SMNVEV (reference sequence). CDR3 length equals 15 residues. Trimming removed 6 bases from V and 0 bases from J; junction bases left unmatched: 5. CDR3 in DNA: TGTGCCAGCAGAATTAGCGGGAGGTCCTCCTACGAGCAGTACTTC. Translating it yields CASRISGRSSYEQYF.